This entry concerns a single T cell receptor beta chain. TCRdb re-called the 5' RACE reads through MiXCR, storing one row per CDR3 protein. The sample comprises fewer than 650,000 distinct CDR3 sequences, about 20% of which are singletons, and approximately 8% rests with the top ten. The data were obtained in a study of T-cell memory formation after mild COVID-19. The sample comprised PBMCs or a T cell subset sorted from them (not recorded which). This clonotype was sampled from an adult woman who had mild COVID-19 (a few samples of this study predate the infection). Cell type and time point are not known.

The CDR3 nucleotides are TGTGCCAGCAGCTTAAATATCAGAGGGGGAGAGACCCAGTACTTC. Protein sequence: CASSLNIRGGETQYF. The rearrangement uses TRBV7-9 and TRBJ2-5, with D tentatively TRBD1 (6 bases). Trimming pared 2 bases from V and 4 bases from J, leaving 14 bases between. CDR3 length equals 15 residues. Germline V gives CDR1 SEHNR, CDR2 FQNEAQ (reference sequence).